The entry that follows covers one T cell receptor beta chain sequence. Its antigen is not identified. The sample comes from a study of cytomegalovirus exposure and HLA in healthy donors. Whole-study context: A prior study identified 100 million to 130 million unique TCR beta sequences from some 200 million T cells. From donors who were HLA-typed, an early data release held around 85 million unique TCRs.

CDR3 size: 17 residues. Germline V gene lookup returns CDR1 MGHRA and CDR2 YSYEKL. After removal of 3 bases from V and 7 bases from J, the junction contained 16 bases not matched to a gene. Study outcomes and limitations: Listed as cytomegalovirus-associated were 164 TCR beta chains.

Primers for the PCR totalled 60 Vbeta and 13 Jbeta. TCRdb keeps only in-frame clones here, not all; method: immunoSEQ multiplex PCR. The table includes around 200,000 clones, 75% to 85% detected once. Sequences were obtained from PBMCs. The chain links TRBV4-1 to TRBJ2-7; 9 bases agree with TRBD1. The TCR originated in a boy aged 10-17 years in good health and CMV-seronegative. CDR3: CASSHPLRGQGSREQYF. CDR3 DNA sequence: TGCGCCAGCAGCCACCCGCTTAGGGGACAGGGATCCCGGGAGCAGTACTTC.